A single sample gave rise to the 29 T cell receptor beta chains below, sequenced in a study of spatial heterogeneity in lung cancer. Time point: sample taken at primary tumor resection. Whole RNA came from tumor, nontumor lung or frozen PBMC and was sequenced without being sorted. TCRdb re-analysed the 5' RACE reads in MiXCR, keeping a single row per CDR3 protein. Of roughly 46,000 distinct CDR3 sequences listed, over 9.5% are singletons. The sequencing used PBMCs, collected at surgery. These receptors were taken from a female donor with early-stage non-small cell lung cancer.

This clonotype has more than one count but fewer than ten. V gene TRBV21-1 combines with J gene TRBJ2-5. TRBV21-1 is shown as a pseudogene. CDR3 length equals 13 residues. CDR3 protein: CASSKDSAETQYF. CDR3 nucleotides: TGTGCCAGCAGCAAAGACAGTGCAGAGACCCAGTACTTC.

V is TRBV5-4 and J is TRBJ1-1; D is unresolved. The CDR3 loop spans 13 amino acids. CDR1 and CDR2 from the germline V gene are SGHNT and YYREEE (reference sequence). The V end lost 1 base, the J end lost 2 bases, and 6 bases lay between the germline ends. The CDR3: CASSLRFNTEAFF. CDR3 in DNA: TGTGCCAGCAGCTTGAGGTTTAACACTGAAGCTTTCTTT.

This clonotype has a count of ten or more. The chain uses TRBV7-2 and TRBJ1-6; D gene unclear. Trimming stripped 3 bases from V and 0 bases from J, with 12 bases between. Germline-derived CDR1 and CDR2 are SGHTA and FQGNSA. This CDR3 comprises 17 residues. In DNA form, the CDR3 reads TGTGCCAGCAGCTTGTTAGACGGACGCTCCTATAATTCACCCCTCCACTTT. Translation: CASSLLDGRSYNSPLHF.

This clonotype was seen a few times. The chain joins TRBV29-1 to TRBJ2-2; D is unclear. The germline V gene has CDR1 SQVTM and CDR2 ANQGSEA. The CDR3 runs to 13 residues. V was shortened by 5 bases and J by 1 base, with 8 bases between the two germline ends. CDR3 in amino acids: CSVFYLNTGELFF. CDR3 nucleotides: TGCAGCGTTTTCTACCTGAACACCGGGGAGCTGTTTTTT.

This chain connects TRBV12-3 or TRBV12-4 to TRBJ2-1; 11 positions agree with TRBD2. J was trimmed by 7 bases and V by 1 base; bases with no gene match: 3. CDR3 size: 15 residues. Written as DNA, the CDR3 is TGTGCCAGCAGTTTAGTAGCGGGGGGGGTTAATGAGCAGTTCTTC. Protein sequence: CASSLVAGGVNEQFF.

This clonotype was seen only a few times. V usage is TRBV6-5 and J usage is TRBJ1-6; TRBD1 matches at 9 bases. This CDR3 contains 16 residues. CDR1 is MNHEY and CDR2 is SVGAGI in the germline V gene. V lost 6 bases to trimming and J lost 5 bases; unmatched junction nucleotides: 8. The CDR3 is CASRSPGQGDNSPLHF. The CDR3 coding sequence is TGTGCCAGCAGATCACCGGGACAGGGAGATAATTCACCCCTCCACTTT.

This clonotype has just a few counts. The chain has TRBV3-1 and TRBJ2-5; 12 nucleotides agree with TRBD2. Germline V gene data show CDR1 as LGHDT and CDR2 as YNNKEL (reference sequence). The V segment lost 4 bases and the J segment 5 bases; nucleotides outside the gene matches: 14. The CDR3 sequence is 18 residues long. DNA of the CDR3: TGTGCCAGCAGCCTCTCCAGGCTAGCGGGGGGGGCTGCGGAGACCCAGTACTTC. It yields the protein CASSLSRLAGGAAETQYF.

This chain uses TRBV5-6 with TRBJ2-3; tentative D call: TRBD2 (6 bases). Per germline, CDR1 SGHDT and CDR2 YYEEEE. With 4 bases removed from V and 1 base from J, the gap between germline ends came to 13 bases. The CDR3 covers 15 residues. CDR3 protein: CASSPSPGGTDTQYF. DNA of the CDR3: TGTGCCAGCAGCCCCTCTCCGGGGGGCACAGATACGCAGTATTTT.

This clonotype was counted many times. This chain connects TRBV5-1 to TRBJ1-5; D remains ambiguous. Germline V CDR1 and CDR2: SGHRS, YFSETQ. CDR3 length: 15 amino acids. Between the trimmed V and J ends, which lost 2 bases and 0 bases, there was a span of 9 bases. Written as DNA, the CDR3 is TGCGCCAGCAGCTTTTTGCCAGATAGCAATCAGCCCCAGCATTTT. It translates to CASSFLPDSNQPQHF.

The chain joins TRBV19 to TRBJ2-1; a possible D gene is TRBD1 (5 bases). Between the trimmed V and J ends, which lost 9 bases and 3 bases, there was a span of 12 bases. CDR1 is LNHDA, CDR2 SQIVND, per germline (reference sequence). The CDR3 is 13 residues long. The DNA of the CDR3 is TGTGCCAGCGCCCAAACAGGCTACAATGAGCAGTTCTTC. As protein: CASAQTGYNEQFF.

In this sample, this clonotype turned up many times. The chain uses TRBV27 and TRBJ1-1; possibly TRBD1 for D (6 bases). V was clipped by 2 bases and J by 3 bases, with 16 bases between them. CDR3 size: 16 residues. Germline V CDR1 and CDR2: MNHEY, SMNVEV (reference sequence). The DNA for the CDR3 is TGTGCCAGCAGTTTAGGGGGGGCCGGCAGTTACACTGAAGCTTTCTTT. Its translation: CASSLGGAGSYTEAFF.

This clonotype turned up a few times. The chain has TRBV15 and TRBJ2-4; TRBD2 matches 9 bases. From germline, CDR1 is LNHNV and CDR2 YYDKDF (reference sequence). V trimming: 6 bases; J trimming: 8 bases; junction bases outside the gene matches: 5. This CDR3 has 13 amino acids. CDR3 loop: CATSVAGEDIQYF. The DNA for the CDR3 is TGTGCCACCAGTGTAGCGGGGGAGGACATTCAGTACTTC.

Many counts were recorded for this clonotype. One end of the junction does not line up with germline, which may come from a read error. This chain's CDR3 is CASSPDRDGETQYF. For the CDR3, the DNA is TGTGCTAGCAGCCCGGACAGGGATGGAGAGACCCAGTACTTC. The V and J genes are TRBV7-7 and TRBJ2-5; 8 positions match TRBD1. This CDR3 comprises 14 residues. Germline CDR1 and CDR2: SSHAT and FNYEAQ (reference sequence).

With respect to this clonotype: A clone one base away is much larger, so this may be a read error. The chain combines TRBV7-2 with TRBJ2-2; D might be TRBD1 (6 bases). The germline CDR1 and CDR2 sequences are SGHTA and FQGNSA. The CDR3 covers 14 residues. V was clipped by 0 bases and J by 9 bases, with 11 bases between them. CDR3 sequence: CASSLAQGSRELFF. The CDR3 nucleotides are TGTGCCAGCAGCTTAGCGCAGGGGTCCAGGGAGCTGTTTTTT.

This clonotype was seen more than once but under ten times. CDR3 coding DNA: TGCAGCGCCCAGAACCCGCAGGCAACCTACAATGAGCAGTTCTTC. This sequence encodes CSAQNPQATYNEQFF. V is TRBV29-1 and J is TRBJ2-1; D ambiguous. Germline loops: CDR1 SQVTM, CDR2 ANQGSEA. V lost 7 bases and J 2 bases, leaving 18 bases between the germline ends. This CDR3 comprises 15 residues.

This chain uses TRBV10-3 with TRBJ1-2; TRBD1 might be the D (5 bases). CDR3 size: 13 residues. Trimming left V 0 bases short and J 7 bases short, with 9 bases between. Per the germline V gene, CDR1 is ENHRY and CDR2 is SYGVKD. CDR3 sequence: CAISESQGFGYTF. The CDR3 coding sequence is TGTGCCATCAGTGAGTCGCAGGGTTTTGGCTACACCTTC.

The chain carries TRBV12-3 or TRBV12-4 and TRBJ1-4; 7 nucleotides agree with TRBD1. The V segment lost 5 bases and the J segment 4 bases; nucleotides outside the gene matches: 13. CDR3 length: 17 amino acids. CDR3 region: CASSRQGSHIGNEKLFF. For the CDR3, the DNA is TGTGCCAGCAGTCGACAGGGCAGTCACATCGGTAATGAAAAACTGTTTTTT.

The chain links TRBV7-9 to TRBJ2-1; TRBD2 agrees at 12 bases. V lost 7 bases, J lost 4 bases, and 8 bases stayed unmatched. Germline V gives CDR1 SEHNR, CDR2 FQNEAQ (reference sequence). CDR3 size: 16 residues. In nucleotides, the CDR3 is TGTGCCAGCATCAGCCCGGGGACTAGCGGGTACAATGAGCAGTTCTTC. This sequence encodes CASISPGTSGYNEQFF.

The DNA for the CDR3 is TGTGCCAGCAGTTACGGACAGGGGGGTGGCTACGAGCAGTACTTC. This codes for CASSYGQGGGYEQYF. The chain combines TRBV6-5 with TRBJ2-7; TRBD1 matches at 10 bases. Germline V CDR1 and CDR2: MNHEY, SVGAGI. The ends lost 2 bases at V and 3 bases at J; junction bases unmatched: 4. This CDR3 has 15 amino acids.

This chain joins TRBV2 and TRBJ1-5, with D possibly matching TRBD1 (5 bases). The CDR3 runs 11 residues. V shed 8 bases and J shed 7 bases, with 9 bases lying between them. Per the germline V gene, CDR1 is SNHLY and CDR2 is FYNNEI. This CDR3 reads CASGTRQPQHF. For the CDR3, the DNA is TGTGCCAGCGGGACGAGGCAGCCCCAGCATTTT.

This clonotype turned up a few times. The V gene is TRBV19, the J gene TRBJ2-3; D unresolved. The ends were cut back, 5 bases at V and 0 bases at J, with 6 bases in the middle. Germline V gene data show CDR1 as LNHDA and CDR2 as SQIVND (reference sequence). The CDR3 runs 13 residues. CDR3 region: CASSALSTDTQYF. The CDR3 DNA is TGTGCCAGTAGTGCCCTGAGCACAGATACGCAGTATTTT. The full variable domain, in which reference TRBV19 and TRBJ2-3 provide the parts outside the CDR3, is DGGITQSPKYLFRKEGQNVTLSCEQNLNHDAMYWYRQDPGQGLRLIYYSQIVNDFQKGDIAEGYSVSREKKESFPLTVTSAQKNPTAFYLCASSALSTDTQYFGPGTRLTVL.

This clonotype has a handful of counts. This sequence joins TRBV9 and TRBJ2-2; TRBD2 aligns across 13 bases. This CDR3 is 14 amino acids long. The V segment lost 5 bases and the J segment 6 bases; nucleotides outside the gene matches: 1. Germline CDR1 reads SGDLS; CDR2 reads YYNGEE. In nucleotides, the CDR3 is TGTGCCAGCAGGGGGACTAGCGGGGCCGGGGAGCTGTTTTTT. This translates into CASRGTSGAGELFF. Looking up the rest from reference TRBV9 and TRBJ2-2 gives the full variable domain: DSGVTQTPKHLITATGQRVTLRCSPRSGDLSVYWYQQSLDQGLQFLIQYYNGEERAKGNILERFSAQQFPDLHSELNLSSLELGDSALYFCASRGTSGAGELFFGEGSRLTVL.

The chain is built from TRBV28 and TRBJ1-5; D not certain. CDR1 and CDR2 (germline): MDHEN, SYDVKM. Deletions cut 3 bases from V and 5 bases from J, with 2 bases between. The CDR3 is 11 residues long. CDR3 protein: CASSLDQPQHF. The CDR3 DNA sequence: TGTGCCAGCAGTTTGGATCAGCCCCAGCATTTT. Supplemented by reference TRBV28 and TRBJ1-5, the full variable domain reads DVKVTQSSRYLVKRTGEKVFLECVQDMDHENMFWYRQDPGLGLRLIYFSYDVKMKEKGDIPEGYSVSREKKERFSLILESASTNQTSMYLCASSLDQPQHFGDGTRLSIL.

The chain uses TRBV29-1 and TRBJ1-1, with D hard to call. Germline V gene sequence: CDR1 SQVTM, CDR2 ANQGSEA. With 4 bases removed from V and 7 bases from J, the gap between germline ends came to 10 bases. This CDR3 is 11 amino acids long. CDR3 in DNA: TGCAGCGTTGTCTCCGGGGTTGAAGCTTTCTTT. This translates into CSVVSGVEAFF.

The V gene is TRBV7-9, the J gene TRBJ1-1; D is ambiguous. This CDR3 comprises 13 residues. Germline V lookup: CDR1 SEHNR, CDR2 FQNEAQ (reference sequence). Trimming stripped 1 base from V and 5 bases from J, with 8 bases between. The CDR3 coding sequence is TGTGCCAGCAGCTTAGAAAGTGGAACTGAAGCTTTCTTT. Translated: CASSLESGTEAFF.

This clonotype was counted only a few times. The chain is built from TRBV7-2 and TRBJ2-7; D call uncertain. V was trimmed by 5 bases and J by 2 bases, leaving 10 bases between them. The CDR3 loop spans 13 amino acids. Germline lookup yields CDR1 SGHTA and CDR2 FQGNSA. The CDR3 here is CASSPSPPYEQYF. In DNA, the CDR3 is TGTGCCAGCAGCCCCTCCCCCCCCTACGAGCAGTACTTC.

This clonotype was detected only a few times. The chain joins TRBV9 to TRBJ2-2; D is ambiguous. Germline values: CDR1 SGDLS, CDR2 YYNGEE. V lost 2 bases and J 0 bases, leaving 17 bases between the germline ends. This CDR3 is built from 18 residues. The CDR3 DNA reads as TGTGCCAGCAGCGTCGCCTTGACAAATCGGGCGAACACCGGGGAGCTGTTTTTT. Its translation is CASSVALTNRANTGELFF.

The V call is TRBV29-1, the J call TRBJ1-1, with a weak D call TRBD1 (6 bases). CDR1 SQVTM and CDR2 ANQGSEA come from the germline V gene. The CDR3 extends over 13 amino acids. This CDR3 is CGWGTNMNTEAFF. DNA for the CDR3: TGCGGGTGGGGGACAAACATGAACACTGAAGCTTTCTTT.

This clonotype was seen many times. The chain employs TRBV6-1 and TRBJ2-5; D might be TRBD2 (6 bases). Trimming removed 6 bases at V and 4 bases at J, with 12 bases between. CDR3 length: 13 amino acids. The V gene's germline CDR1 is MNHNS and CDR2 SASEGT. This CDR3 is CASRLFSGETQYF. The CDR3 nucleotides are TGTGCCAGCAGACTTTTTAGCGGAGAGACCCAGTACTTC.